This T cell receptor (beta chain) appears in the sequencing data of a study of control samples from healthy donors and cancer patients. Generated by immunoSEQ multiplex PCR, the TCRdb table keeps only in-frame clones and is missing some. The sample has 150,000 to 200,000 clones, 80% to 95% seen once. Germline CDR1 and CDR2: MGHDK and SYGVNS. The CDR3 totals 16 residues. J was trimmed by 0 bases and V by 10 bases; bases with no gene match: 10. This TCR was recovered from a young man in good health. Sequenced input: blood. The chain employs TRBV25-1 and TRBJ2-1; 9 bases fit TRBD2. The CDR3: CATGVLAGVSYNEQFF. The CDR3 region has the DNA TGTGCCACAGGAGTTTTAGCGGGGGTCTCCTACAATGAGCAGTTCTTC.